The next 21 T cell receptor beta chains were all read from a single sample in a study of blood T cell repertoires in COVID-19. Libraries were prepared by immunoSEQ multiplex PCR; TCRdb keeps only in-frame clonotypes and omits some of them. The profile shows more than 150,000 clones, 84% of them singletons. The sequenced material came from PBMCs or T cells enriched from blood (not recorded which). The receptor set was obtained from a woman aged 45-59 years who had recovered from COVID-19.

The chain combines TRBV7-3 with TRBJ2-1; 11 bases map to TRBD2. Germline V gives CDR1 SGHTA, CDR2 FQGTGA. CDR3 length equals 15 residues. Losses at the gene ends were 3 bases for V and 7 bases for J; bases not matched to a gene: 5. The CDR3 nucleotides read TGTGCCAGCAGCTTGACTAGCGGGGTGTTAAATGAGCAGTTCTTC. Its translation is CASSLTSGVLNEQFF.

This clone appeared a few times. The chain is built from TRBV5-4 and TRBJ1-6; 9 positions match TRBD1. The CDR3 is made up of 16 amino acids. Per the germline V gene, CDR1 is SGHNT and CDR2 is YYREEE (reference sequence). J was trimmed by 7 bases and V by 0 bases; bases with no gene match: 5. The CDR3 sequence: CASSLDRGLVNSPLHF. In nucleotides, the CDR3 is TGTGCCAGCAGCTTGGACAGGGGGCTGGTAAATTCACCCCTCCACTTT.

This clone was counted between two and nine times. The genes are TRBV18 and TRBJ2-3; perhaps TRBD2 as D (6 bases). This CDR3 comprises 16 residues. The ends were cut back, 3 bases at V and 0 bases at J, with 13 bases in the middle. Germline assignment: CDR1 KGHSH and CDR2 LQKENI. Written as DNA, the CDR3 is TGTGCCAGCTCACCCGCGGGGTATGGCAGCACAGATACGCAGTATTTT. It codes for CASSPAGYGSTDTQYF.

CDR3 protein: CASSQDIQVGQGRTEAFF. CDR3 bases: TGTGCCAGCAGCCAAGATATCCAGGTGGGACAGGGGCGCACTGAAGCTTTCTTT. The chain carries TRBV4-2 and TRBJ1-1; 10 bases agree with TRBD1. CDR1 and CDR2 (germline): LGHNA, YNFKEQ. J gave up 4 bases and V 0 bases, and 11 bases lay outside the gene matches. This CDR3 region has 18 residues.

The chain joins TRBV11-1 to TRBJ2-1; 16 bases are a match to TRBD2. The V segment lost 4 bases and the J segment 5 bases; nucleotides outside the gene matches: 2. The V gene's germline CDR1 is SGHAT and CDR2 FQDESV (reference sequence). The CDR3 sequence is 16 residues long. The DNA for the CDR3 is TGTGCCAGCAGCTACGGGACTAGCGGGGGGGACAATGAGCAGTTCTTC. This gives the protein CASSYGTSGGDNEQFF.

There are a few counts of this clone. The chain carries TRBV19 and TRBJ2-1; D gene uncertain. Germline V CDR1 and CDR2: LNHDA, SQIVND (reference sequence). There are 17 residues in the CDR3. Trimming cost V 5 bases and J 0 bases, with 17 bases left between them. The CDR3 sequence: CASSHQIVAGSYNEQFF. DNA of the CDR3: TGTGCCAGTAGTCACCAAATTGTGGCAGGCTCCTACAATGAGCAGTTCTTC.

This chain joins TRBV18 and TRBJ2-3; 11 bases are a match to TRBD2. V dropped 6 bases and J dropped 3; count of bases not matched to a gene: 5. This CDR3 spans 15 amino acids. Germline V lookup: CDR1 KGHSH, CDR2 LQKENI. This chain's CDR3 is CASSGLAGGTDTQYF. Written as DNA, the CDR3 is TGTGCCAGCTCTGGACTAGCGGGCGGTACAGATACGCAGTATTTT.

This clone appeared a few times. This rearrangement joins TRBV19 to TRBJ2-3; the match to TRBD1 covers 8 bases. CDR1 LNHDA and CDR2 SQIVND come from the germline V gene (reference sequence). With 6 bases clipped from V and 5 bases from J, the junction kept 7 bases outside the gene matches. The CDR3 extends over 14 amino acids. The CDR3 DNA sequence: TGTGCCAGTAGGGCAGGACAGGGAGTAGATACGCAGTATTTT. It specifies CASRAGQGVDTQYF. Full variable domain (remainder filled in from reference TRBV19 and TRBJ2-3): DGGITQSPKYLFRKEGQNVTLSCEQNLNHDAMYWYRQDPGQGLRLIYYSQIVNDFQKGDIAEGYSVSREKKESFPLTVTSAQKNPTAFYLCASRAGQGVDTQYFGPGTRLTVL.

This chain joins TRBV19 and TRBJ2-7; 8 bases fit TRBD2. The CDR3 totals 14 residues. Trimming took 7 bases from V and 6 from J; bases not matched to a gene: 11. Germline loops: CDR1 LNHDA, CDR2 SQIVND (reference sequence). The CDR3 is CASTPKRGSIEQYF. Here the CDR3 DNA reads TGTGCCAGTACCCCGAAGCGGGGGTCGATCGAGCAGTACTTC.

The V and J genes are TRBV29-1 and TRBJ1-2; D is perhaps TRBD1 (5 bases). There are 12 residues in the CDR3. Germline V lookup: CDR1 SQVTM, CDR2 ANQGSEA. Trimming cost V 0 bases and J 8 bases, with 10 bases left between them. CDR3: CSVEDPGPGYTF. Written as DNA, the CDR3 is TGCAGCGTTGAAGACCCAGGGCCCGGCTACACCTTC. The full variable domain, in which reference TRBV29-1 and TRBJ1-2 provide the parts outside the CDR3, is SAVISQKPSRDICQRGTSLTIQCQVDSQVTMMFWYRQQPGQSLTLIATANQGSEATYESGFVIDKFPISRPNLTFSTLTVSNMSPEDSSIYLCSVEDPGPGYTFGSGTRLTVV.

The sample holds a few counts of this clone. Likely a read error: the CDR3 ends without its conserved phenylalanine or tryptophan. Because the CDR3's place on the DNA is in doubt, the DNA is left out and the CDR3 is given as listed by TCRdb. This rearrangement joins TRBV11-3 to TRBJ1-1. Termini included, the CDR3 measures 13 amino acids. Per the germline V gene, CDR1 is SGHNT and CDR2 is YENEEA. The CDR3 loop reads CASNKTRTALGGL.

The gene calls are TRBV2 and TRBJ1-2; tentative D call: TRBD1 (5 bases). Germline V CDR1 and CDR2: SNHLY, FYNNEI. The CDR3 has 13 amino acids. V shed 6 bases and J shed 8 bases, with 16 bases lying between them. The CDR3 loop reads CASRGEGSRGYTF. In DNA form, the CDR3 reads TGTGCCAGCAGGGGGGAGGGGTCGCGAGGCTACACCTTC. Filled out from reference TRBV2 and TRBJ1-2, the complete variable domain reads EPEVTQTPSHQVTQMGQEVILRCVPISNHLYFYWYRQILGQKVEFLVSFYNNEISEKSEIFDDQFSVERPDGSNFTLKIRSTKLEDSAMYFCASRGEGSRGYTFGSGTRLTVV.

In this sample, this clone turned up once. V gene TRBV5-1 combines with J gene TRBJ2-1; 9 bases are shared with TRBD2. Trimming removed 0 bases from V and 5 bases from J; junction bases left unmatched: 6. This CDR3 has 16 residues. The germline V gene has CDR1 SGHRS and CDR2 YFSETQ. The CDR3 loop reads CASSLAGTSRNNEQFF. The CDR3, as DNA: TGCGCCAGCAGCTTGGCTGGGACTAGCCGGAACAATGAGCAGTTCTTC.

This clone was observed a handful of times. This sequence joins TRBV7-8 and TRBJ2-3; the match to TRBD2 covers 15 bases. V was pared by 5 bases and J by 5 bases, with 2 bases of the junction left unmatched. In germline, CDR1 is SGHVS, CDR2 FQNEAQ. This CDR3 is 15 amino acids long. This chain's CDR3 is CASSGTSGRLDTQYF. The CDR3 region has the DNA TGTGCCAGCAGCGGGACTAGCGGGAGGCTAGATACGCAGTATTTT.

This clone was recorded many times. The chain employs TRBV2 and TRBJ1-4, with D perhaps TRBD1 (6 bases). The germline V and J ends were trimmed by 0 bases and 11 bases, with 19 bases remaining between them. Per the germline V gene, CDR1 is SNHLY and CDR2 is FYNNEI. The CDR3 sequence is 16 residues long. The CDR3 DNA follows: TGTGCCAGCAGTGAAGCACGTTTCGGGGGCGGGGGTAAACTGTTTTTT. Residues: CASSEARFGGGGKLFF.

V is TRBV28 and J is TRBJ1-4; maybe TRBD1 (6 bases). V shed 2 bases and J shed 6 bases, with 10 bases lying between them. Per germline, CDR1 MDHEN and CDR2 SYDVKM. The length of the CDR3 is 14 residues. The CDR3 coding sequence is TGTGCCAGCAGTTTAAGGACAGCTCATGAAAAACTGTTTTTT. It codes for CASSLRTAHEKLFF. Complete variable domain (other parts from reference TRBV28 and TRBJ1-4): DVKVTQSSRYLVKRTGEKVFLECVQDMDHENMFWYRQDPGLGLRLIYFSYDVKMKEKGDIPEGYSVSREKKERFSLILESASTNQTSMYLCASSLRTAHEKLFFGSGTQLSVL.

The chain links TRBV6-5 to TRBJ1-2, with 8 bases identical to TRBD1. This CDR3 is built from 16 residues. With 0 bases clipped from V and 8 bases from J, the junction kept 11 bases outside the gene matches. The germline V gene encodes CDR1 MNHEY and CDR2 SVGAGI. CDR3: CASSYSNTDRVQGYTF. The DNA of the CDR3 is TGTGCCAGCAGTTACTCAAACACGGACAGGGTGCAAGGCTACACCTTC.

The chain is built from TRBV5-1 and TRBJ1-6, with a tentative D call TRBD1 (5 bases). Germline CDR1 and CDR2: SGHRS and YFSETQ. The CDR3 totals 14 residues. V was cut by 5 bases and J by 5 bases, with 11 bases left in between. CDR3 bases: TGCGCCAGCAGTGCTCAGGGCGATAATTCACCCCTCCACTTT. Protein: CASSAQGDNSPLHF.

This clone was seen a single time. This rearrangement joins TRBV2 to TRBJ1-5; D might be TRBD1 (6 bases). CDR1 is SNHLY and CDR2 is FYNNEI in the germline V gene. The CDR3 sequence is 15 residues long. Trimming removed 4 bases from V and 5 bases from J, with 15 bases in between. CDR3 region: CASSAEQGSHQPQHF. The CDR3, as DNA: TGTGCCAGCAGTGCAGAACAGGGAAGTCATCAGCCCCAGCATTTT. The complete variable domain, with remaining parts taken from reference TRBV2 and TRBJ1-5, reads EPEVTQTPSHQVTQMGQEVILRCVPISNHLYFYWYRQILGQKVEFLVSFYNNEISEKSEIFDDQFSVERPDGSNFTLKIRSTKLEDSAMYFCASSAEQGSHQPQHFGDGTRLSIL.

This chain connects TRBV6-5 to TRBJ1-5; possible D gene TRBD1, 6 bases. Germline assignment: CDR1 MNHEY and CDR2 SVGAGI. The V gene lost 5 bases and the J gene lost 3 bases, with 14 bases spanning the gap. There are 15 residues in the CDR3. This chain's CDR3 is CASSTLQGTNQPQHF. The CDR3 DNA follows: TGTGCCAGCAGTACCCTACAGGGAACCAATCAGCCCCAGCATTTT.

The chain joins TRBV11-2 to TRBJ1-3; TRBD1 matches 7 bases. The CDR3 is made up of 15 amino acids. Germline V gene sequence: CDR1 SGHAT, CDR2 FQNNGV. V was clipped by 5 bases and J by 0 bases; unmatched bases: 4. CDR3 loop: CASSRQGLSGNTIYF. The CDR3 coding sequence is TGTGCCAGCAGCCGACAGGGCCTCTCTGGAAACACCATATATTTT.